These 15 T cell receptor beta chains were sequenced from one sample in a study of cytomegalovirus exposure and HLA in healthy donors. The table came from immunoSEQ multiplex PCR; TCRdb's copy has only in-frame clones and leaves some out. The sample consists of fewer than 95,000 clones, 94% of them appearing once. The sample was PBMCs. The receptor source for this set is a woman aged 18-30 years in good health and CMV-seronegative.

This chain uses TRBV5-5 with TRBJ2-1; D unclear. The V gene's germline CDR1 is SGHKS and CDR2 YYEKEE (reference sequence). CDR3 length: 14 amino acids. V was shortened by 4 bases and J by 4 bases, with 12 bases between the two germline ends. This CDR3 reads CASSPHPDYNEQFF. Here the CDR3 DNA reads TGTGCCAGCAGCCCACACCCTGATTACAATGAGCAGTTCTTC.

This chain uses TRBV18 with TRBJ1-2, with D hard to call. V lost 3 bases to trimming and J lost 4 bases, with 12 bases between them. Germline assignment: CDR1 KGHSH and CDR2 LQKENI. The CDR3 sequence is 14 residues long. The CDR3 loop is CASSPSGIAYGYTF. The CDR3 nucleotides read TGTGCCAGCTCACCCTCCGGGATTGCCTATGGCTACACCTTC.

The V call is TRBV2, the J call TRBJ2-3; the D gene is possibly TRBD2 (6 bases). CDR1 and CDR2 from the germline V gene are SNHLY and FYNNEI. This CDR3 spans 17 amino acids. V gave up 4 bases and J gave up 6 bases, with 23 bases separating them. The CDR3, as DNA: TGTGCCAGCAGTGCCCTTTGGGGGGAAGGGTGGGTGGATACGCAGTATTTT. It encodes CASSALWGEGWVDTQYF.

The rearrangement uses TRBV19 and TRBJ2-7; the D gene is possibly TRBD1 (6 bases). From germline, CDR1 is LNHDA and CDR2 SQIVND (reference sequence). CDR3 length equals 14 residues. Trimming cost V 5 bases and J 2 bases, with 13 bases left between them. CDR3 bases: TGTGCCAGTAGTGTGACAGGCTTCCCCTACGAGCAGTACTTC. As protein: CASSVTGFPYEQYF.

This rearrangement joins TRBV28 to TRBJ2-5; TRBD2 aligns across 12 bases. After removal of 4 bases from V and 5 bases from J, the junction contained 14 bases not matched to a gene. CDR3 length: 18 amino acids. The germline V gene has CDR1 MDHEN and CDR2 SYDVKM. CDR3 nucleotides: TGTGCCAGCAGTTCATCTAGCGGGGGGGTTCGATTTCGGGAGACCCAGTACTTC. Translation: CASSSSSGGVRFRETQYF.

DNA of the CDR3: TGTGCCAGCAGCTCAAGGACAGCCTATGGCTACACCTTC. Translated, it gives CASSSRTAYGYTF. This chain uses TRBV7-9 with TRBJ1-2; tentative D call: TRBD1 (6 bases). The length of the CDR3 is 13 residues. V was cut by 4 bases and J by 4 bases, with 10 bases left in between. From germline, CDR1 is SEHNR and CDR2 FQNEAQ (reference sequence).

The chain links TRBV28 to TRBJ1-6, with D possibly matching TRBD1 (5 bases). The germline V gene has CDR1 MDHEN and CDR2 SYDVKM. Between the trimmed V and J ends, which lost 6 bases and 2 bases, there was a span of 17 bases. The CDR3 sequence is 17 residues long. This CDR3 reads CASRGGGGRPYNSPLHF. The CDR3 bases are TGTGCCAGCAGGGGTGGGGGAGGGAGGCCCTATAATTCACCCCTCCACTTT.

V is TRBV10-1 and J is TRBJ1-5, with 9 positions matching TRBD1. The trim removed 6 bases at V and 2 bases at J, leaving 11 bases unmatched. CDR1 and CDR2 (germline): WNHNN, SYGVQD (reference sequence). This CDR3 spans 17 amino acids. DNA for the CDR3: TGCGCCAGCAGGCGGGACAGGGATTTTTTTTGCAATCAGCCCCAGCATTTT. It specifies CASRRDRDFFCNQPQHF.

The J gene is TRBJ1-4, the V gene TRBV4-3; D perhaps matches TRBD1 (5 bases). The V end lost 0 bases, the J end lost 9 bases, and 14 bases lay between the germline ends. The CDR3 contains 15 residues. CDR1 and CDR2 (germline): LGHNA, YSLEER. CDR3 sequence: CASSQERGVAQKLFF. CDR3 in DNA: TGCGCCAGCAGCCAAGAGCGGGGGGTGGCCCAAAAACTGTTTTTT.

V is TRBV6-5 and J is TRBJ2-4, with a weak D call TRBD1 (6 bases). The CDR3 covers 15 residues. Germline lookup yields CDR1 MNHEY and CDR2 SVGAGI. The V end was cut by 6 bases, the J end by 0 bases, with 12 bases between. CDR3 loop: CASSADRLAKNIQYF. Here the CDR3 DNA reads TGTGCCAGCAGCGCCGACAGGCTAGCCAAAAACATTCAGTACTTC.

The rearrangement links TRBV14 to TRBJ1-5; D gene ambiguous. Trimming shortened V by 4 bases and J by 3 bases, and 10 bases separated the two germline ends. This CDR3 region has 14 residues. Per the germline V gene, CDR1 is SGHDN and CDR2 is FVKESK. The CDR3 region has the DNA TGTGCCAGCAGCCTGTTCGGGGACAATCAGCCCCAGCATTTT. Translation: CASSLFGDNQPQHF.

This chain uses TRBV18 with TRBJ1-4, with a possible D match to TRBD1 (6 bases). V lost 6 bases, J lost 5 bases, and 10 bases lay in between. Per germline, CDR1 KGHSH and CDR2 LQKENI. This CDR3 spans 13 amino acids. CDR3 loop: CASSRDKNEKLFF. The DNA for the CDR3 is TGTGCCAGCTCTCGGGACAAGAATGAAAAACTGTTTTTT.

The chain couples TRBV9 to TRBJ2-7; the D gene is possibly TRBD1 (6 bases). Deletions cut 4 bases from V and 4 bases from J, with 18 bases between. The germline V gene encodes CDR1 SGDLS and CDR2 YYNGEE. The CDR3 spans 15 residues. CDR3 in amino acids: CASSPSGTPDYEQYF. CDR3 bases: TGTGCCAGCAGCCCTTCTGGGACACCCGATTACGAGCAGTACTTC.

The chain joins TRBV20-1 to TRBJ2-3; no clear D gene. CDR3 size: 11 residues. Germline assignment: CDR1 DFQATT and CDR2 SNEGSKA (reference sequence). The germline V and J ends were trimmed by 7 bases and 0 bases, with 5 bases remaining between them. CDR3 nucleotide sequence: TGCAGTGTCCTCAGCACAGATACGCAGTATTTT. This translates into CSVLSTDTQYF.

This clone has only a few counts. This chain joins TRBV18 and TRBJ2-7; 12 bases line up with TRBD2. V lost 6 bases to trimming and J lost 2 bases; unmatched junction nucleotides: 5. CDR3 size: 15 residues. Germline CDR1 reads KGHSH; CDR2 reads LQKENI. Here the CDR3 reads CASSPRTSGAYEQYF. CDR3 coding DNA: TGTGCCAGCTCGCCTAGGACTAGCGGGGCCTACGAGCAGTACTTC.